These 31 T cell receptor beta chains share one sample of origin, sequenced in a study of cytomegalovirus exposure and HLA in healthy donors. Researchers ran the PCR with 60 Vbeta and 13 Jbeta primers. Method: immunoSEQ multiplex PCR; TCRdb's copy keeps in-frame clones and lacks some. The sample lists about 59,000 clones, over 60% occurring once. Sequencing was performed on PBMCs. The receptor set was obtained from a man aged 30-40 years in good health and CMV-seropositive.

In regard to this clone: One end of the junction is discordant with germline, which a read error may explain. The V call is TRBV7-7, the J call TRBJ2-1; TRBD2 matches 12 bases. Germline V gives CDR1 SSHAT, CDR2 FNYEAQ (reference sequence). CDR3 length: 15 amino acids. CDR3 bases: TGTGCTAGCAGCCGCCTAGCGGGGGGGCCCAATGAGCAGTTCTTC. Amino acid sequence: CASSRLAGGPNEQFF.

The V and J genes are TRBV5-1 and TRBJ1-1; D call uncertain. V was cut by 0 bases and J by 3 bases, with 6 bases left in between. The CDR3 loop spans 13 amino acids. The germline V gene has CDR1 SGHRS and CDR2 YFSETQ. The CDR3 sequence is CASSLDVYTEAFF. CDR3 nucleotide sequence: TGCGCCAGCAGCTTGGATGTCTACACTGAAGCTTTCTTT.

The chain links TRBV25-1 to TRBJ2-2; D is possibly TRBD1 (6 bases). The germline CDR1 and CDR2 sequences are MGHDK and SYGVNS. The CDR3 length is 14 residues. V lost 4 bases to trimming and J lost 2 bases, with 8 bases between them. CDR3: CASSGRGNTGELFF. The CDR3 DNA sequence: TGTGCCAGCAGTGGCAGGGGTAACACCGGGGAGCTGTTTTTT.

The rearrangement uses TRBV7-8 and TRBJ1-1; no firm D call. This CDR3 is built from 13 residues. The germline gives CDR1 SGHVS, CDR2 FQNEAQ. With 1 base removed from V and 1 base from J, the gap between germline ends came to 4 bases. DNA of the CDR3: TGTGCCAGCAGCTTAGTTCAGAACACTGAAGCTTTCTTT. Translated: CASSLVQNTEAFF. The full variable domain, with the rest looked up from reference TRBV7-8 and TRBJ1-1, is GAGVSQSPRYKVAKRGQDVALRCDPISGHVSLFWYQQALGQGPEFLTYFQNEAQLDKSGLPSDRFFAERPEGSVSTLKIQRTQQEDSAVYLCASSLVQNTEAFFGQGTRLTVV.

CDR3 protein: CASSYHFGGDEKLFF. Written as DNA, the CDR3 is TGTGCCAGCAGTTATCACTTCGGGGGAGATGAAAAACTGTTTTTT. This chain connects TRBV28 to TRBJ1-4; tentative D call: TRBD1 (5 bases). Germline V lookup: CDR1 MDHEN, CDR2 SYDVKM. V lost 4 bases to trimming and J lost 6 bases, with 15 bases between them. The CDR3 has 15 amino acids.

J is TRBJ1-2 and V is TRBV19, with 7 bases aligning to TRBD1. Trimming cost V 4 bases and J 6 bases; bases outside gene matches: 23. The CDR3 covers 19 residues. Germline values: CDR1 LNHDA, CDR2 SQIVND (reference sequence). CDR3 loop: CASSTSVTGPDYVENGYTF. In DNA form, the CDR3 reads TGTGCCAGTAGTACTTCCGTGACAGGGCCAGACTATGTGGAGAATGGCTACACCTTC. Full variable domain (rest looked up from reference TRBV19 and TRBJ1-2): DGGITQSPKYLFRKEGQNVTLSCEQNLNHDAMYWYRQDPGQGLRLIYYSQIVNDFQKGDIAEGYSVSREKKESFPLTVTSAQKNPTAFYLCASSTSVTGPDYVENGYTFGSGTRLTVV.

The V call is TRBV28, the J call TRBJ2-3; a possible D gene is TRBD1 (5 bases). Germline lookup yields CDR1 MDHEN and CDR2 SYDVKM. The CDR3 is made up of 13 amino acids. Trimming stripped 8 bases from V and 2 bases from J, with 11 bases between. The CDR3 spells CASGRGSTDTQYF. The CDR3 DNA reads TGTGCCAGCGGAAGGGGATCCACAGATACGCAGTATTTT.

This sequence joins TRBV19 and TRBJ2-7; weak D call: TRBD1 (6 bases). This CDR3 comprises 15 residues. CDR1 and CDR2 from the germline V gene are LNHDA and SQIVND (reference sequence). Trimming stripped 10 bases from V and 5 bases from J, with 24 bases between. The CDR3 DNA reads as TGTGCCACCCAACAGAACAGGGCGGCTTCGAACGAGCAGTACTTC. Its translation is CATQQNRAASNEQYF.

The chain links TRBV9 to TRBJ2-7, with D possibly TRBD2 on 5 matching bases. This CDR3 is 14 amino acids long. From germline, CDR1 is SGDLS and CDR2 YYNGEE. Between the trimmed V and J ends, which lost 0 bases and 8 bases, there was a span of 15 bases. CDR3 region: CASSVGPTSRQQYF. The CDR3 DNA sequence: TGTGCCAGCAGCGTAGGCCCTACTAGTCGGCAGCAGTACTTC.

This clone qualifies as medium-sized (0.01 to 0.1%). This chain links TRBV6-1 with TRBJ1-5; 10 nucleotides align to TRBD1. The CDR3 has 14 amino acids. The V and J ends lost 4 bases and 15 bases, in that order; junction bases with no gene match: 12. Germline CDR1 reads MNHNS; CDR2 reads SASEGT. CDR3 protein: CASSGRDRGVPWHF. The CDR3, as DNA: TGTGCCAGCAGTGGCCGGGACAGGGGTGTCCCATGGCATTTT.

The chain is built from TRBV7-9 and TRBJ1-1; TRBD1 aligns across 9 bases. This CDR3 has 15 amino acids. CDR1 is SEHNR, CDR2 FQNEAQ, per germline (reference sequence). V lost 5 bases, J lost 7 bases, and 11 bases stayed unmatched. The CDR3 spells CASSPSDDRGNEAFF. In nucleotides, the CDR3 is TGTGCCAGCAGCCCATCGGATGACAGGGGGAATGAAGCTTTCTTT.

The V and J genes are TRBV4-1 and TRBJ2-2, with D perhaps matching TRBD1 (5 bases). Germline assignment: CDR1 MGHRA and CDR2 YSYEKL. CDR3 length: 14 amino acids. The V end lost 6 bases, the J end lost 6 bases, and 14 bases lay between the germline ends. The CDR3 sequence is CASSQQQVAGELFF. CDR3 DNA: TGCGCCAGCAGTCAGCAACAGGTGGCCGGGGAGCTGTTTTTT.

There are a few counts of this clone. The chain is built from TRBV4-1 and TRBJ1-6, with TRBD1 matching over 9 bases. This CDR3 has 16 amino acids. J lost 7 bases, V lost 5 bases, and 9 bases had no gene match. Germline V CDR1 and CDR2: MGHRA, YSYEKL. For the CDR3, the DNA is TGCGCCAGCAGCGCAATGGGACAGGGAGAAAATTCACCCCTCCACTTT. This sequence encodes CASSAMGQGENSPLHF.

This clone was seen once. The V and J genes are TRBV19 and TRBJ2-7; TRBD2 agrees at 7 bases. This CDR3 has 15 amino acids. Germline CDR1 is LNHDA and CDR2 is SQIVND (reference sequence). Germline trimming cut 7 bases from V and 0 bases from J; bases unmatched to any gene: 9. CDR3 DNA: TGTGCCAGTACTCTGAGCGGGGTATCCTCCTACGAGCAGTACTTC. As protein: CASTLSGVSSYEQYF.

The CDR3 is CASSYSQGTTEAFF. In nucleotides, the CDR3 is TGTGCCAGCAGTTACTCGCAGGGAACCACTGAAGCTTTCTTT. V is TRBV6-6 and J is TRBJ1-1, with a possible D match to TRBD1 (5 bases). In germline, CDR1 is MNHNY, CDR2 SVGAGI (reference sequence). V lost 0 bases and J lost 4, with 9 bases in between. The CDR3 loop spans 14 amino acids.

The chain couples TRBV30 to TRBJ1-2; unclear D gene. V dropped 2 bases and J dropped 5 bases, with 3 bases sitting between them. The germline gives CDR1 GTSNPN, CDR2 SVGIG (reference sequence). The CDR3 runs 10 residues. CDR3 in amino acids: CAWSRYGYTF. CDR3 DNA: TGTGCCTGGAGTCGGTATGGCTACACCTTC.

In this sample, this clone turned up a few times. The V gene is TRBV6-9, the J gene TRBJ1-1; TRBD1 aligns across 9 bases. The V gene's germline CDR1 is MNHGY and CDR2 SVAAGI. The CDR3 length is 17 residues. J gave up 1 base and V 4 bases, and 10 bases lay outside the gene matches. The CDR3 sequence is CASSFTTGGRRNTEAFF. The CDR3 nucleotides read TGTGCCAGCAGTTTCACTACAGGGGGCCGTCGGAACACTGAAGCTTTCTTT.

The chain uses TRBV14 and TRBJ1-3; a possible D gene is TRBD1 (5 bases). V was shortened by 2 bases and J by 3 bases, with 8 bases between the two germline ends. Germline loops: CDR1 SGHDN, CDR2 FVKESK. CDR3 length equals 14 residues. CDR3 region: CASSQQGFGNTIYF. CDR3 DNA: TGTGCCAGCAGCCAACAGGGTTTTGGAAACACCATATATTTT.

The V call is TRBV4-2, the J call TRBJ2-3; D possibly corresponds to TRBD2 (6 bases). Trimming shortened V by 1 base and J by 0 bases, and 11 bases separated the two germline ends. CDR3 length: 16 amino acids. The germline V gene encodes CDR1 LGHNA and CDR2 YNFKEQ. CDR3 loop: CASSQGNSGSTDTQYF. In DNA, the CDR3 is TGTGCCAGCAGCCAAGGGAATAGCGGAAGCACAGATACGCAGTATTTT.

The chain employs TRBV10-1 and TRBJ1-5; TRBD1 agrees at 9 bases. CDR3 length: 13 amino acids. The germline gives CDR1 WNHNN, CDR2 SYGVQD (reference sequence). Trimming removed 10 bases from V and 2 bases from J; junction bases left unmatched: 3. The CDR3 nucleotides are TGCGCCACCAGGGACAGGGGCAATCAGCCCCAGCATTTT. Translation: CATRDRGNQPQHF.

DNA for the CDR3: TGTGCCAGCAGTACCCACCGACAGCAGGATCAGCCCCAGCATTTT. It translates to CASSTHRQQDQPQHF. The V gene is TRBV6-6, the J gene TRBJ1-5; a possible D gene is TRBD1 (5 bases). The CDR3 totals 15 residues. Germline V CDR1 and CDR2: MNHNY, SVGAGI (reference sequence). V was cut by 5 bases and J by 5 bases, with 16 bases left in between.

V usage is TRBV14 and J usage is TRBJ2-2; maybe TRBD2 (7 bases). V gave up 4 bases and J gave up 3 bases, with 15 bases separating them. From germline, CDR1 is SGHDN and CDR2 FVKESK. This CDR3 region has 16 residues. In nucleotides, the CDR3 is TGTGCCAGCAGCCCCACCTTGGGGGGGCACACCGGGGAGCTGTTTTTT. It translates to CASSPTLGGHTGELFF.

The genes are TRBV9 and TRBJ1-1; perhaps TRBD1 as D (5 bases). Germline assignment: CDR1 SGDLS and CDR2 YYNGEE. The CDR3 sequence is 14 residues long. With 4 bases removed from V and 4 bases from J, the gap between germline ends came to 14 bases. This chain's CDR3 is CASSPGRVFTEAFF. CDR3 bases: TGTGCCAGCAGCCCGGGCAGGGTATTCACTGAAGCTTTCTTT.

This chain connects TRBV19 to TRBJ2-7; no clear D gene. The V gene lost 6 bases and the J gene lost 2 bases, with 11 bases spanning the gap. From germline, CDR1 is LNHDA and CDR2 SQIVND (reference sequence). This CDR3 spans 13 amino acids. The CDR3 loop is CASRSQGAYEQYF. CDR3 sequence (DNA): TGTGCCAGTAGATCACAAGGAGCCTACGAGCAGTACTTC. The full variable domain, in which reference TRBV19 and TRBJ2-7 provide the parts outside the CDR3, is DGGITQSPKYLFRKEGQNVTLSCEQNLNHDAMYWYRQDPGQGLRLIYYSQIVNDFQKGDIAEGYSVSREKKESFPLTVTSAQKNPTAFYLCASRSQGAYEQYFGPGTRLTVT.

This chain joins TRBV29-1 and TRBJ1-1; 10 bases are a match to TRBD1. V dropped 4 bases and J dropped 7; count of bases not matched to a gene: 6. In germline, CDR1 is SQVTM, CDR2 ANQGSEA. The CDR3 is 13 residues long. The CDR3 region is CSVADRGRDEAFF. The CDR3 DNA reads as TGCAGCGTTGCCGACAGGGGGCGAGATGAAGCTTTCTTT.

V and J are TRBV2 and TRBJ1-2, with D possibly being TRBD1 (5 bases). Per germline, CDR1 SNHLY and CDR2 FYNNEI. There are 15 residues in the CDR3. The V and J ends lost 3 bases and 8 bases respectively, with 19 bases between them. Written as DNA, the CDR3 is TGTGCCAGCAGTGATTGGGGCAGCCAAGTCGGGGGCTACACCTTC. As protein: CASSDWGSQVGGYTF.

The sample holds many counts of this clone. This rearrangement joins TRBV6-5 to TRBJ1-1; D not resolved. V was pared by 7 bases and J by 1 base, with 10 bases between. CDR3 length equals 13 residues. Germline assignment: CDR1 MNHEY and CDR2 SVGAGI. The CDR3 spells CASIRGGNTEAFF. DNA for the CDR3: TGTGCCAGCATCCGGGGTGGGAACACTGAAGCTTTCTTT.

The gene calls are TRBV27 and TRBJ2-3, with no clear D. V lost 6 bases and J 4 bases, leaving 11 bases between the germline ends. This CDR3 region has 13 residues. Germline lookup yields CDR1 MNHEY and CDR2 SMNVEV (reference sequence). The DNA of the CDR3 is TGTGCCAGCAGGGCCCAACCCCCAGATACGCAGTATTTT. Residues: CASRAQPPDTQYF.

The chain employs TRBV9 and TRBJ1-6, with 12 bases matching TRBD1. The CDR3 is 17 amino acids. V shed 3 bases and J 6 bases; nucleotides not matched to a gene: 7. CDR1 and CDR2 from the germline V gene are SGDLS and YYNGEE. The CDR3 DNA is TGTGCCAGCAGCGCATCCGGGACAGGGGGCATTAATTCACCCCTCCACTTT. This encodes CASSASGTGGINSPLHF.

The chain is built from TRBV5-1 and TRBJ2-3; the match to TRBD2 covers 9 bases. Per the germline V gene, CDR1 is SGHRS and CDR2 is YFSETQ. The CDR3 sequence is 16 residues long. Unmatched junction bases numbered 12, after V lost 5 bases and J lost 5 bases. CDR3 region: CASRAGTSRILDTQYF. The CDR3 nucleotides are TGCGCCAGCAGGGCCGGGACTAGCCGAATATTAGATACGCAGTATTTT.

This chain uses TRBV6-5 with TRBJ1-6, with 7 bases lining up with TRBD1. CDR1 and CDR2 (germline): MNHEY, SVGAGI. Trimming cost V 5 bases and J 5 bases; bases outside gene matches: 0. This CDR3 comprises 13 residues. The CDR3, as DNA: TGTGCCAGCAGTGGACAGGATAATTCACCCCTCCACTTT. Its protein product is CASSGQDNSPLHF.